Below are 22 T cell receptor beta chains sequenced from a single sample in a study of breast tumors, draining lymph nodes, adjacent tissues. TCRdb processed the multiplex PCR reads anew with MiXCR; each CDR3 protein has one entry. This sample has over 60,000 distinct CDR3 sequences, with roughly 59% found just once. Sequenced: breast tumor tissue. The receptors originated from a female donor with breast cancer. Some clones in this sample may be carry-over from other donors' samples.

In its sample, this clonotype was seen many times. This sequence joins TRBV7-2 and TRBJ2-5, with TRBD2 identical over 13 bases. The CDR3 spans 15 residues. Germline V CDR1 and CDR2: SGHTA, FQGNSA. V dropped 5 bases and J dropped 5; count of bases not matched to a gene: 5. CDR3 DNA: TGTGCCAGCAGCGTAACTAGCGGGGGGGGGGAGACCCAGTACTTC. It is translated as CASSVTSGGGETQYF. The full variable domain, with the rest looked up from reference TRBV7-2 and TRBJ2-5, is GAGVSQSPSNKVTEKGKDVELRCDPISGHTALYWYRQSLGQGLEFLIYFQGNSAPDKSGLPSDRFSAERTGGSVSTLTIQRTQQEDSAVYLCASSVTSGGGETQYFGPGTRLLVL.

Details on this clonotype: An end of the junction differs from the germline gene, which may be a read error. The chain recombines TRBV7-6 with TRBJ1-2; D perhaps matches TRBD1 (5 bases). This CDR3 is built from 15 residues. The germline V gene encodes CDR1 SGHVS and CDR2 FNYEAQ. CDR3 in amino acids: CASSPGAVSNYGYPF. CDR3 DNA: TGTGCCAGCAGCCCCGGGGCAGTCTCTAACTATGGCTACCCCTTC.

On this clonotype itself: The conserved final phenylalanine or tryptophan is absent from the CDR3, which likely points to a read error. This sequence joins TRBV9 and TRBJ1-3; D not resolved. The ends were cut back, 3 bases at V and 0 bases at J, with 10 bases in the middle. CDR3 length: 15 amino acids. The germline gives CDR1 SGDLS, CDR2 YYNGEE. The CDR3 nucleotides read TGTGCCAGCAGCGCACAACTTAACTCTGGAAACACCATATATTAT. The encoded protein is CASSAQLNSGNTIYY.

The chain has TRBV12-3 or TRBV12-4 and TRBJ1-2; TRBD1 aligns across 7 bases. V gave up 5 bases and J gave up 1 base; unmatched junction bases: 4. The CDR3 has 14 residues. The CDR3 protein is CASSRDSGNYGYTF. The CDR3 DNA reads TGTGCCAGCAGTCGGGACAGCGGTAACTATGGCTACACCTTC.

In this sample, this clonotype turned up many times. The V call is TRBV11-2, the J call TRBJ2-2; 12 bases fit TRBD2. The CDR3 length is 19 residues. Germline lookup yields CDR1 SGHAT and CDR2 FQNNGV. The trim removed 3 bases at V and 0 bases at J, leaving 8 bases unmatched. CDR3 in amino acids: CASSFPTSGGLANTGELFF. DNA of the CDR3: TGTGCCAGCAGCTTTCCGACTAGCGGGGGCCTCGCGAACACCGGGGAGCTGTTTTTT. The variable domain in full, completed from reference TRBV11-2 and TRBJ2-2, reads EAGVAQSPRYKIIEKRQSVAFWCNPISGHATLYWYQQILGQGPKLLIQFQNNGVVDDSQLPKDRFSAERLKGVDSTLKIQPAKLEDSAVYLCASSFPTSGGLANTGELFFGEGSRLTVL.

The sample holds many counts of this clonotype. The chain combines TRBV30 with TRBJ1-6; TRBD1 matches 9 bases. With 2 bases clipped from V and 7 bases from J, the junction kept 12 bases outside the gene matches. The CDR3 runs to 17 residues. Looked up from germline, CDR1 is GTSNPN and CDR2 is SVGIG (reference sequence). In DNA, the CDR3 is TGTGCCTGGAGTCATGTGGGACAGGGTCATCGAAATTCACCCCTCCACTTT. Translation: CAWSHVGQGHRNSPLHF.

On this clonotype itself: Compared with germline, one end of the junction differs, possibly owing to a read error. The chain joins TRBV7-2 to TRBJ2-1; 10 bases fit TRBD1. CDR1 and CDR2 (germline): SGHTA, FQGNSA. The CDR3 extends over 15 amino acids. The CDR3 DNA is TGTGCCAGCAGCTTCGACAGGGGGCGGTGCAATGAGCAGCTCTTC. Amino acids: CASSFDRGRCNEQLF.

The chain uses TRBV19 and TRBJ2-2; 8 bases are a match to TRBD2. Germline CDR1 LNHDA, CDR2 SQIVND (reference sequence). The V gene end was trimmed by 7 bases and the J gene end by 1 base; junction bases not matched to a gene: 5. This CDR3 region has 15 residues. The CDR3 bases are TGTGCCAGTAAGAAGGGACTAGGGAACACCGGGGAGCTGTTTTTT. Translating gives CASKKGLGNTGELFF.

The J gene is TRBJ2-7, the V gene TRBV7-9, with TRBD1 matching 10 bases. Germline CDR1 reads SEHNR; CDR2 reads FQNEAQ (reference sequence). The CDR3 loop spans 15 amino acids. V lost 3 bases and J lost 6; bases outside the gene matches: 8. The CDR3 protein is CASSFGGTGDPEQYF. The CDR3 nucleotides read TGTGCCAGCAGCTTCGGCGGGACAGGGGACCCCGAGCAGTACTTC.

The J gene is TRBJ1-4, the V gene TRBV28; 7 nucleotides agree with TRBD1. The CDR3 contains 13 residues. The germline V gene encodes CDR1 MDHEN and CDR2 SYDVKM. V lost 4 bases, J lost 7 bases, and 3 bases stayed unmatched. For the CDR3, the DNA is TGTGCCAGCAGTTCACAGGGGTTTGAAAAACTGTTTTTT. Translating it yields CASSSQGFEKLFF.

This clonotype was recorded many times. CDR3 coding DNA: TGTGCCAGCAGGGGGGGGGCAGGGGGGAATCAGCCCCAGCATTTT. Protein: CASRGGAGGNQPQHF. V is TRBV28 and J is TRBJ1-5, with TRBD1 matching over 7 bases. V gave up 6 bases and J gave up 4 bases; unmatched junction bases: 9. Germline CDR1 and CDR2: MDHEN and SYDVKM. The CDR3 length is 15 residues.

V usage is TRBV5-4 and J usage is TRBJ1-2, with D possibly being TRBD1 (6 bases). Germline CDR1 is SGHNT and CDR2 is YYREEE (reference sequence). The CDR3 loop spans 10 amino acids. V dropped 2 bases and J dropped 12 bases, with 8 bases sitting between them. CDR3 sequence reads: CASSFGGHTF. For the CDR3, the DNA is TGTGCCAGCAGCTTCGGGGGCCACACCTTC.

This clonotype was found a few times. J is TRBJ1-4 and V is TRBV15, with a weak D call TRBD1 (5 bases). CDR1 LNHNV and CDR2 YYDKDF come from the germline V gene (reference sequence). The CDR3 consists of 14 residues. Trimming left V 6 bases short and J 3 bases short, with 11 bases between. The CDR3: CATSRGEANEKLFF. CDR3 bases: TGTGCCACCAGTCGAGGGGAGGCTAATGAAAAACTGTTTTTT. Drawing the rest from reference TRBV15 and TRBJ1-4, the complete variable domain is DAMVIQNPRYQVTQFGKPVTLSCSQTLNHNVMYWYQQKSSQAPKLLFHYYDKDFNNEADTPDNFQSRRPNTSFCFLDIRSPGLGDTAMYLCATSRGEANEKLFFGSGTQLSVL.

The chain joins TRBV7-9 to TRBJ1-3; D gene ambiguous. V lost 4 bases and J lost 4, with 8 bases in between. The germline V gene encodes CDR1 SEHNR and CDR2 FQNEAQ (reference sequence). The CDR3 contains 13 residues. The CDR3 DNA is TGTGCCAGCAGCTCACGGCGGGGAAACACCATATATTTT. It encodes CASSSRRGNTIYF.

Concerning this clonotype: Without the conserved terminal phenylalanine or tryptophan, this CDR3 likely stems from a read error. The chain is built from TRBV5-1 and TRBJ2-7; D tentatively reads TRBD1 or TRBD2 (6 bases each). Germline-derived CDR1 and CDR2 are SGHRS and YFSETQ. V was pared by 4 bases and J by 2 bases, with 16 bases between. The CDR3 length is 15 residues. This CDR3 reads CASSPFPGDTYEQYS. CDR3 sequence (DNA): TGCGCCAGCAGCCCTTTTCCGGGGGACACCTACGAGCAGTACTCC.

In the case of this clonotype: This may come from a read error, since a much larger clone is one base off. V gene TRBV20-1 combines with J gene TRBJ2-1; D may be TRBD1 (5 bases). In germline, CDR1 is DFQATT, CDR2 SNEGSKA (reference sequence). CDR3 length equals 14 residues. The CDR3, as DNA: TGCAGTGCTATCGACAGTAAAACGTACACTGAGCAGTTCTTC. This encodes CSAIDSKTYTEQFF.

This clonotype was recorded only once. This chain uses TRBV20-1 with TRBJ2-1, with 7 bases lining up with TRBD2. Germline lookup yields CDR1 DFQATT and CDR2 SNEGSKA (reference sequence). CDR3 length equals 14 residues. V trimming: 6 bases; J trimming: 8 bases; junction bases outside the gene matches: 13. The CDR3 DNA is TGCAGTGCCAAAGGGGACTATCTGCGCCATGAGCAGTTCTTC. It encodes CSAKGDYLRHEQFF.

This clonotype was found many times. V is TRBV29-1 and J is TRBJ2-7; 7 bases agree with TRBD2. The V segment lost 7 bases and the J segment 4 bases; nucleotides outside the gene matches: 10. The length of the CDR3 is 13 residues. The germline gives CDR1 SQVTM, CDR2 ANQGSEA. The CDR3 loop is CSAKAAGAYEQYF. The CDR3 region has the DNA TGCAGCGCTAAGGCGGCGGGAGCGTACGAGCAGTACTTC.

This clonotype occurred many times. V usage is TRBV7-9 and J usage is TRBJ2-5, with D tentatively TRBD1 (5 bases). This CDR3 is 14 amino acids long. The germline gives CDR1 SEHNR, CDR2 FQNEAQ (reference sequence). V shed 3 bases and J shed 2 bases, with 10 bases lying between them. The CDR3 loop reads CASSFSDIQETQYF. The CDR3 coding sequence is TGTGCCAGCAGCTTTTCGGACATACAAGAGACCCAGTACTTC.

The J gene is TRBJ1-1, the V gene TRBV7-3, with D uncertain. Trimming removed 5 bases from V and 3 bases from J, with 13 bases in between. CDR3 length: 14 residues. CDR1 and CDR2 from the germline V gene are SGHTA and FQGTGA. The CDR3 loop is CASSQQPWDTEAFF. As DNA, the CDR3 is TGTGCCAGCAGCCAACAGCCTTGGGACACTGAAGCTTTCTTT.

The chain recombines TRBV20-1 with TRBJ1-2; maybe TRBD1 (6 bases). Germline CDR1 reads DFQATT; CDR2 reads SNEGSKA (reference sequence). The CDR3 loop spans 16 amino acids. Trimming took off 5 bases at V and 7 bases at J, with 26 bases between the two ends. In DNA, the CDR3 is TGCAGTGCTGTACCCCAAAGGGGGGGGCAAGGAGGTGGCTACACCTTC. Translated: CSAVPQRGGQGGGYTF.

The CDR3 loop is CSARRTGANSNQPQHF. CDR3 coding DNA: TGCAGTGCTAGGAGGACAGGGGCGAATAGCAATCAGCCCCAGCATTTT. This chain connects TRBV20-1 to TRBJ1-5; the match to TRBD1 covers 9 bases. The CDR3 has 16 residues. Germline V gene sequence: CDR1 DFQATT, CDR2 SNEGSKA (reference sequence). The trim removed 3 bases at V and 0 bases at J, leaving 6 bases unmatched.